The T cell receptor (beta chain) under discussion was sequenced for a study of T-cell memory formation after mild COVID-19. TCRdb re-called the 5' RACE reads with MiXCR, one entry per CDR3 protein. The data hold 400,000 to 450,000 distinct CDR3 sequences, with approximately 19% observed a single time. The sequenced sample consisted of PBMCs or a T cell subset sorted from them (not recorded which). The clonotype originates from a man aged 18-30 years who had mild COVID-19 (a few samples of this study predate the infection). Cell type and time point are not known.

CDR3 sequence reads: CASSRGKPNYGYTF. The CDR3 DNA reads TGTGCCAGCAGCCGGGGGAAACCTAACTATGGCTACACCTTC. The rearrangement links TRBV3-1 to TRBJ1-2; possible D gene TRBD1, 5 bases. Looked up from germline, CDR1 is LGHDT and CDR2 is YNNKEL (reference sequence). V was cut by 4 bases and J by 0 bases, with 9 bases left in between. The CDR3 covers 14 residues.